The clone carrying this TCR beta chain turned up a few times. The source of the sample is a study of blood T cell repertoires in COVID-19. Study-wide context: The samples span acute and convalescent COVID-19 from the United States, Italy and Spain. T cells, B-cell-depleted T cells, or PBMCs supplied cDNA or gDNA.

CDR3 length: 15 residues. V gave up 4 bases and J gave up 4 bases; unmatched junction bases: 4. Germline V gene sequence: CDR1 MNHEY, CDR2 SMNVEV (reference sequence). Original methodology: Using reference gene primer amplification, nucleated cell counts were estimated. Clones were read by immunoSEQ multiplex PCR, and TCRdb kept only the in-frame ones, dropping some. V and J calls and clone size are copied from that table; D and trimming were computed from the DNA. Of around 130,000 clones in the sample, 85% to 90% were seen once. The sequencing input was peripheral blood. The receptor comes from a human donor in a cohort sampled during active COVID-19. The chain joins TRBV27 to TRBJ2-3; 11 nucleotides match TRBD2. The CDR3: CASSSTSGSSDTQYF. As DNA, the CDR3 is TGTGCCAGCAGTTCTACTAGCGGGAGCTCAGATACGCAGTATTTT.